The TCR beta chain described here comes from a study of vaccination and CD4 T cells after COVID-19. On the study more broadly: Samples taken post-COVID came a median about 3 months after diagnosis, ranging from 35 to 161. Post-vaccination specimens were collected at a median of approximately 74 days following dose two (range 14 to 241). Stimulation of the cells used overlapping spike peptide pools from SARS-CoV-2 and from the common cold coronaviruses HCoV-NL63, HCoV-OC43 and HCoV-229E.

As to treatment: roughly 11-day PBMC culture with coronavirus spike peptide pools or control peptides (ViraFEST assay). Once peptide pools had expanded antigen-specific T cells, ViraFEST sequenced TCRs. The Oncomine TCR Beta short-read assay was applied to DNA of cultured CD4+ T cells. TCRdb reanalysed the PCR reads using MiXCR and keeps one entry per CDR3 protein. The repertoire holds roughly 15,000 distinct CDR3 sequences, with 72% as singletons. A remark on this clonotype: The antigen remains undetermined.

This CDR3 spans 14 amino acids. Germline CDR1 and CDR2: MNHEY and SMNVEV (reference sequence). The V and J ends lost 3 bases and 14 bases respectively, with 22 bases between them. V and J are TRBV27 and TRBJ1-1, with a possible D match to TRBD1 (6 bases). The sequence derives from a human donor who had recovered from COVID-19. What was sequenced was CD4+ T cells from blood, cultured in vitro. The CDR3 reads CASSFVGGQTAPFF. DNA for the CDR3: TGTGCCAGCAGTTTTGTGGGGGGGCAAACGGCACCCTTCTTT.